This is a list of T cell receptor beta chains from one sample in a study of blood T cell repertoires in COVID-19. Some clones are missing from TCRdb's copy, which holds only in-frame ones; the method was immunoSEQ multiplex PCR. Among some 300,000 clones listed, 85% to 90% were seen once. Material: PBMCs or T cells enriched from blood (not recorded which). The receptors stem from a young woman who had recovered from COVID-19. The CDR3 runs from the conserved cysteine through the conserved F or W. Fields, in order: V gene, J gene, clone size, D gene, CDR3 DNA, CDR3 protein. A D gene is named only where the DNA matches it firmly. Rows give clone size only sometimes, using once, few, many, or a class for an expanded clone.

V: TRBV28; J: TRBJ2-7; size: .; D: .; DNA: TGTGCCAGCCGGCCGTCCGGGACAAAAGTTAACGAGCAGTACTTC; CDR3: CASRPSGTKVNEQYF
V: TRBV30; J: TRBJ1-6; size: once; D: .; DNA: TGTGCCTGGAGGGGGGGACCCAGCTCCTATAATTCACCCCTCCACTTT; CDR3: CAWRGGPSSYNSPLHF
V: TRBV10-3; J: TRBJ1-1; size: once; D: .; DNA: TGTGCCATCAGCTTGAACAGGGAGAACACTGAAGCTTTCTTT; CDR3: CAISLNRENTEAFF
V: TRBV4-1; J: TRBJ1-5; size: .; D: TRBD1; DNA: TGCGCCAGCAGGCAAACAGGGGGAAATCAGCCCCAGCATTTT; CDR3: CASRQTGGNQPQHF
V: TRBV5-1; J: TRBJ2-7; size: .; D: TRBD1; DNA: TGCGCCAGCAGCTCAACAGGGGCAACCTACGAGCAGTACTTC; CDR3: CASSSTGATYEQYF
V: TRBV5-1; J: TRBJ2-1; size: .; D: .; DNA: TGCGCCAGCAGCTTGGGACAGGAGGTCGATGAGCAGTTCTTC; CDR3: CASSLGQEVDEQFF
V: TRBV27; J: TRBJ2-7; size: .; D: .; DNA: TGTGCCAGCACCCTTCGTGGGGGGGGCACCTACGAGCAGTACTTC; CDR3: CASTLRGGGTYEQYF
V: TRBV7-3; J: TRBJ2-5; size: .; D: TRBD2; DNA: TGTGCCAGCAGCTTAGGCGGGAGTCGAGAGACCCAGTACTTC; CDR3: CASSLGGSRETQYF
V: TRBV19; J: TRBJ2-2; size: .; D: .; DNA: TGTGCCAGTAGTTCACCGGGACTTAACACCGGGGAGCTGTTTTTT; CDR3: CASSSPGLNTGELFF
V: TRBV6-1; J: TRBJ2-2; size: once; D: .; DNA: TGTGCCAGCAGTGCTATAATATTTCAGGGTGCCGGGGAGCTGTTTTTT; CDR3: CASSAIIFQGAGELFF
V: TRBV3-1/TRBV3-2; J: TRBJ1-3; size: .; D: .; DNA: TGTGCCAGCAGCCAAGACCGGAGCTCTGGAAACACCATATATTTT; CDR3: CASSQDRSSGNTIYF
V: TRBV24-1; J: TRBJ1-2; size: .; D: TRBD1; DNA: TGTGCCACCAGAAATCCATCTACAGGGGTTGGAGGCTACACCTTC; CDR3: CATRNPSTGVGGYTF
V: TRBV2; J: TRBJ1-5; size: .; D: .; DNA: TGTGCCAGCAGTGCGAACAGGGTTAGCAATCAGCCCCAGCATTTT; CDR3: CASSANRVSNQPQHF
V: TRBV7-2; J: TRBJ2-1; size: .; D: .; DNA: TGTGCCAGCAGCCTACGGACTCGGAATGAGCAGTTCTTC; CDR3: CASSLRTRNEQFF
V: TRBV5-6; J: TRBJ2-3; size: .; D: .; DNA: TGTGCCAGCAGCTTGGCCGGGACTTACTCAGATACGCAGTATTTT; CDR3: CASSLAGTYSDTQYF
V: TRBV7-2; J: TRBJ2-3; size: .; D: .; DNA: TGTGCCAGCAGCTTAGAAGGCGGCTATACAACGCAGTATTTT; CDR3: CASSLEGGYTTQYF
V: TRBV18; J: TRBJ2-5; size: .; D: TRBD1; DNA: TGTGCCAGCTCAATAACCGGGACAGGGGTCGGGGAGACCCAGTACTTC; CDR3: CASSITGTGVGETQYF
V: TRBV3-1/TRBV3-2; J: TRBJ2-7; size: .; D: TRBD2; DNA: TGTGCCAGCAGCCAAGAGGGCGGGAGACTGTACTTC; CDR3: CASSQEGGRLYF
V: TRBV27; J: TRBJ1-2; size: .; D: TRBD1; DNA: TGTGCCAGCAGTGGACAGGGAGGGGGCTACACCTTC; CDR3: CASSGQGGGYTF
V: TRBV6-2/TRBV6-3; J: TRBJ2-6; size: .; D: TRBD2; DNA: TGTGCCAGCAGCTCTAGCGGGGGCTCTGGGGCCAACGTCCTGACTTTC; CDR3: CASSSSGGSGANVLTF
V: TRBV27; J: TRBJ2-3; size: .; D: TRBD2; DNA: TGTGCCAGCAGTGCCTGGGCCGCTAGCGGGACTAGCACAGATACGCAGTATTTT; CDR3: CASSAWAASGTSTDTQYF
V: TRBV4-3; J: TRBJ2-1; size: .; D: TRBD1; DNA: TGCGCCAGCAGCCAGCTGCGACAGGGGGCTTTCGGGGATGAGCAGTTCTTC; CDR3: CASSQLRQGAFGDEQFF
V: TRBV28; J: TRBJ1-2; size: .; D: TRBD1; DNA: TGTGCCAGCAGCCATGGGACAGCCTATGGCTACACCTTC; CDR3: CASSHGTAYGYTF
V: TRBV7-3; J: TRBJ2-1; size: .; D: TRBD2; DNA: TGTGCCAGCAGCTTATTGCGGCCTAGCGGAGGCTCCTACAATGAGCAGTTCTTC; CDR3: CASSLLRPSGGSYNEQFF
V: TRBV2; J: TRBJ2-7; size: .; D: TRBD1; DNA: TGTGCCAGCAGTCGACAGGGAATCGAGCAGTACTTC; CDR3: CASSRQGIEQYF
V: TRBV27; J: TRBJ2-3; size: .; D: .; DNA: TGTGCCAGCAGTTCCCACTCACCCGATACGCAGTATTTT; CDR3: CASSSHSPDTQYF
V: TRBV15; J: TRBJ1-4; size: .; D: TRBD1; DNA: TGTGCCACCAGCAGAGATATAACAGGGGTGCCGCTGTTTTTT; CDR3: CATSRDITGVPLFF
V: TRBV6-1; J: TRBJ2-1; size: .; D: .; DNA: TGTGCCAGCAGCCGCGGGATAGGGAATGAGCAGTTCTTC; CDR3: CASSRGIGNEQFF
V: TRBV5-8; J: TRBJ1-2; size: .; D: .; DNA: TGTGCCAGCACCACGAAGGGGGGGGCTTACCCCGCCTATGGCTACACCTTC; CDR3: CASTTKGGAYPAYGYTF
V: TRBV30; J: TRBJ2-7; size: .; D: TRBD1; DNA: TGTGCCTGGAGTTCGACAGGGATTCCCTACGAGCAGTACTTC; CDR3: CAWSSTGIPYEQYF
V: TRBV2; J: TRBJ2-3; size: .; D: .; DNA: TGTGCCAGCAGTGATAGCGGCGCAGATACGCAGTATTTT; CDR3: CASSDSGADTQYF
V: TRBV7-8; J: TRBJ2-3; size: .; D: .; DNA: TGTGCCAGCAGTCCAACTAGGGGGCTAGCGGGAGATACGCAGTATTTT; CDR3: CASSPTRGLAGDTQYF
V: TRBV18; J: TRBJ2-1; size: .; D: TRBD2; DNA: TGTGCCAGCTCACCAAAAGCGGGGAGAGAGTATGAGCAGTTCTTC; CDR3: CASSPKAGREYEQFF
V: TRBV6-2/TRBV6-3; J: TRBJ2-5; size: .; D: .; DNA: TGTGCCAGCAGTCCCGGCGTCGCGGGGTGGTCGACCCAGTACTTC; CDR3: CASSPGVAGWSTQYF
V: TRBV11-2; J: TRBJ1-2; size: .; D: .; DNA: TGTGCCAGCAGCTCCGACCGGAGGGATGGCTACACCTTC; CDR3: CASSSDRRDGYTF
V: TRBV7-3; J: TRBJ1-5; size: .; D: .; DNA: TGTGCCAGCAGCTTAAGTGCGAATCAGCCCCAGCATTTT; CDR3: CASSLSANQPQHF
V: TRBV19; J: TRBJ2-2; size: few; D: .; DNA: TGTGCCCATAGGGAGGAGAACACCGGGGAGCTGTTTTTT; CDR3: CAHREENTGELFF
V: TRBV6-4; J: TRBJ1-2; size: .; D: .; DNA: TGTGCCAGCAGTACAGGGAACTATGGCTACACCTTC; CDR3: CASSTGNYGYTF
V: TRBV18; J: TRBJ2-7; size: once; D: .; DNA: TGTGCCAGCTCACCCTCCGACAGAGTTTACGAGCAGTACTTC; CDR3: CASSPSDRVYEQYF
V: TRBV9; J: TRBJ2-2; size: .; D: .; DNA: TGTGCCAGCAGCGTAGTAGCCGGGGAGCTGTTTTTT; CDR3: CASSVVAGELFF
V: TRBV18; J: TRBJ2-7; size: .; D: TRBD2; DNA: TGTGCCAGCTCACCATTGACTAGCGAAGACGAGCAGTACTTC; CDR3: CASSPLTSEDEQYF
V: TRBV7-2; J: TRBJ1-4; size: .; D: .; DNA: TGTGCCAGCAGCTTACATCGGGGATATGCGGGCGAAAAACTGTTTTTT; CDR3: CASSLHRGYAGEKLFF
V: TRBV27; J: TRBJ2-6; size: .; D: TRBD1; DNA: TGTGCCAGTAAACAGGGGGCTGGGGCCAACGTCCTGACTTTC; CDR3: CASKQGAGANVLTF
V: TRBV10-2; J: TRBJ1-1; size: .; D: .; DNA: TGCGCCAGCAGCACCGCTTCGAGTACTGAAGCTTTCTTT; CDR3: CASSTASSTEAFF
V: TRBV2; J: TRBJ2-7; size: .; D: TRBD2; DNA: TGTGCCCGCAGTGAGGGGGGGCGGGAGGAGTACTACGAGCAGTACTTC; CDR3: CARSEGGREEYYEQYF
V: TRBV5-4; J: TRBJ2-1; size: .; D: .; DNA: TGTGCCAGCAGCTTGCTACCCAGGAACAATGAGCAGTTCTTC; CDR3: CASSLLPRNNEQFF
V: TRBV2; J: TRBJ2-7; size: .; D: TRBD1; DNA: TGTGCCAGCAGGGCCGGACAGGACGCCTCCTACGAGCAGTACTTC; CDR3: CASRAGQDASYEQYF
V: TRBV30; J: TRBJ1-5; size: .; D: TRBD1; DNA: TGTGCCTGGAGTGTAGGGACAGAGAATCAGCCCCAGCATTTT; CDR3: CAWSVGTENQPQHF
V: TRBV6-6; J: TRBJ1-3; size: .; D: .; DNA: TGTGCCAGCAGTTCCAGAAAATCCTCTGGAAACACCATATATTTT; CDR3: CASSSRKSSGNTIYF
V: TRBV9; J: TRBJ2-3; size: .; D: TRBD2; DNA: TGTGCCAGCAGCGTAGCCATGGGACTAACAACAGATACGCAGTATTTT; CDR3: CASSVAMGLTTDTQYF
V: TRBV5-6; J: TRBJ1-2; size: .; D: .; DNA: TGTGCCAGCAGCTTGGCCTTTCGGGGTTTCTATGGCTACACCTTC; CDR3: CASSLAFRGFYGYTF
V: TRBV5-1; J: TRBJ2-7; size: .; D: TRBD1; DNA: TGCGCCAGCAGCCCCGAAAACAGGGGCTCTGACTCCTACGAGCAGTACTTC; CDR3: CASSPENRGSDSYEQYF
V: TRBV3-1/TRBV3-2; J: TRBJ2-7; size: once; D: TRBD1; DNA: TGTGCCAGCAGCCTTCAGGGGGCTTTTGGAGAGCAGTACTTC; CDR3: CASSLQGAFGEQYF
V: TRBV18; J: TRBJ1-5; size: .; D: TRBD1; DNA: TGTGCCAGCTCACTGGGGACAGGTAATCAGCCCCAGCATTTT; CDR3: CASSLGTGNQPQHF
V: TRBV28; J: TRBJ1-1; size: .; D: .; DNA: TGTGCCAGCAGTTCTGGGACATCTGAAGCTTTCTTT; CDR3: CASSSGTSEAFF
V: TRBV6-6; J: TRBJ2-7; size: few; D: .; DNA: TGTGCCAGCAGTTTGGGTGGGGACACCACATACGAGCAGTACTTC; CDR3: CASSLGGDTTYEQYF
V: TRBV11-2; J: TRBJ2-1; size: .; D: .; DNA: TGTGCCAGCCGAGCCCGGGGCTACAATGAGCAGTTCTTC; CDR3: CASRARGYNEQFF
V: TRBV10-3; J: TRBJ1-1; size: .; D: .; DNA: TGTGCCATCAGTGAACTTAGCTTTCCGGACACTGAAGCTTTCTTT; CDR3: CAISELSFPDTEAFF